Shown below are 17 T cell receptor beta chains from a single sample sequenced in a study of T cells expressing NK-cell markers. Reprocessing the 5' RACE reads, TCRdb reports a single entry for every CDR3 protein and omits DNA. This table lists 500,000 or so distinct CDR3 sequences. The specimen sequenced was blood T cells: a sorted CD56 or NKG2C T cell subset, CD4+ or CD8+ T cells, or bulk PBMC T cells (not recorded which). These receptors came from a man younger than 30 in good health.

V usage is TRBV10-3 and J usage is TRBJ2-4; TCRdb selects TRBD1, and the lack of DNA leaves this call unchecked. CDR1 ENHRY and CDR2 SYGVKD come from the germline V gene. CDR3 length equals 13 residues. CDR3: CAGAPDSKNIQYF.

This chain uses TRBV7-8 with TRBJ2-3; TCRdb outputs TRBD2, but without DNA this stays unchecked. The CDR3 consists of 15 residues. Germline V CDR1 and CDR2: SGHVS, FQNEAQ. CDR3 loop: CASSPGLKFTDTQYF.

The chain has TRBV12-3 or TRBV12-4 and TRBJ2-5. This CDR3 has 13 amino acids. The CDR3 loop reads CASSSRTGETQYF.

The chain links TRBV29-1 to TRBJ2-5; TCRdb's D call of TRBD2 is untestable without DNA. The CDR3 sequence is 12 residues long. Germline lookup yields CDR1 SQVTM and CDR2 ANQGSEA. The CDR3 is CSETTSGGTQYF.

V and J are TRBV2 and TRBJ2-2; TCRdb picks TRBD1, but there is no DNA to check that call. Germline CDR1 reads SNHLY; CDR2 reads FYNNEI. The CDR3 is 15 residues long. The CDR3 region is CATYQGGANTGELFF. The full variable domain, rest sourced from reference TRBV2 and TRBJ2-2, is EPEVTQTPSHQVTQMGQEVILRCVPISNHLYFYWYRQILGQKVEFLVSFYNNEISEKSEIFDDQFSVERPDGSNFTLKIRSTKLEDSAMYFCATYQGGANTGELFFGEGSRLTVL.

V gene TRBV28 combines with J gene TRBJ2-7; TCRdb's assignment of TRBD1 cannot be checked, as there is no DNA. The length of the CDR3 is 12 residues. Germline V gene lookup returns CDR1 MDHEN and CDR2 SYDVKM. The CDR3 loop is CASSWRHYEQYF. The full variable domain, in which reference TRBV28 and TRBJ2-7 provide the parts outside the CDR3, is DVKVTQSSRYLVKRTGEKVFLECVQDMDHENMFWYRQDPGLGLRLIYFSYDVKMKEKGDIPEGYSVSREKKERFSLILESASTNQTSMYLCASSWRHYEQYFGPGTRLTVT.

The chain recombines TRBV7-2 with TRBJ1-4; TCRdb returns TRBD1, unconfirmable since there is no DNA. The CDR3 loop spans 15 amino acids. Looked up from germline, CDR1 is SGHTA and CDR2 is FQGNSA. CDR3 in amino acids: CASPTGGPTNEKLFF. Complete variable domain (other parts from reference TRBV7-2 and TRBJ1-4): GAGVSQSPSNKVTEKGKDVELRCDPISGHTALYWYRQSLGQGLEFLIYFQGNSAPDKSGLPSDRFSAERTGGSVSTLTIQRTQQEDSAVYLCASPTGGPTNEKLFFGSGTQLSVL.

The V gene is TRBV11-3, the J gene TRBJ2-3; TCRdb's D call of TRBD2 is untestable without DNA. Germline assignment: CDR1 SGHNT and CDR2 YENEEA. The CDR3 has 17 amino acids. CDR3 loop: CASSSYNLAGGPDTQYF.

The gene calls are TRBV5-1 and TRBJ2-1; lacking DNA, the TRBD1 call made by TCRdb goes unchecked. CDR1 is SGHRS, CDR2 YFSETQ, per germline. The CDR3 is 13 residues long. CDR3 sequence reads: CASGPRGADEQFF.

The V gene is TRBV12-3 or TRBV12-4, the J gene TRBJ1-2. The CDR3 has 13 amino acids. This CDR3 is CASSFGLTDGYTF.

The V gene is TRBV3-1, the J gene TRBJ1-2. The CDR3 extends over 12 amino acids. The germline CDR1 and CDR2 sequences are LGHDT and YNNKEL (reference sequence). The CDR3 loop reads CASSQEVIGYTF.

The chain joins TRBV7-8 to TRBJ2-3; TCRdb selects TRBD2, and the lack of DNA leaves this call unchecked. Per the germline V gene, CDR1 is SGHVS and CDR2 is FQNEAQ. The CDR3 extends over 15 amino acids. The CDR3: CASMDTSGRTDTQYF.

The chain links TRBV6-5 to TRBJ1-1; the D call of TRBD1 rests on TCRdb alone, since no DNA is present to check it. The CDR3 has 14 residues. CDR1 and CDR2 from the germline V gene are MNHEY and SVGAGI. CDR3 amino acids: CASSYSGGNTEAFF.

The chain has TRBV27 and TRBJ2-3; TCRdb selects TRBD2, and the lack of DNA leaves this call unchecked. Germline V lookup: CDR1 MNHEY, CDR2 SMNVEV (reference sequence). The CDR3 length is 16 residues. CDR3 amino acids: CASSFSGLAATDTQYF.

The chain couples TRBV28 to TRBJ2-7; no DNA is available, so the TRBD2 call from TCRdb remains unchecked. In germline, CDR1 is MDHEN, CDR2 SYDVKM. The CDR3 covers 16 residues. The CDR3 protein is CASTPLSGLAGGEQYF.

The genes are TRBV3-1 and TRBJ2-1; the D call of TRBD1 rests on TCRdb alone, since no DNA is present to check it. The CDR3 is made up of 15 amino acids. Germline V CDR1 and CDR2: LGHDT, YNNKEL (reference sequence). The CDR3 loop reads CASSQEGTGINEQFF.

The chain couples TRBV10-3 to TRBJ2-1; there is no DNA to check the TCRdb D call of TRBD2. Germline CDR1 and CDR2: ENHRY and SYGVKD. The CDR3 is 15 amino acids. The CDR3 region is CAISESSREHNEQFF.